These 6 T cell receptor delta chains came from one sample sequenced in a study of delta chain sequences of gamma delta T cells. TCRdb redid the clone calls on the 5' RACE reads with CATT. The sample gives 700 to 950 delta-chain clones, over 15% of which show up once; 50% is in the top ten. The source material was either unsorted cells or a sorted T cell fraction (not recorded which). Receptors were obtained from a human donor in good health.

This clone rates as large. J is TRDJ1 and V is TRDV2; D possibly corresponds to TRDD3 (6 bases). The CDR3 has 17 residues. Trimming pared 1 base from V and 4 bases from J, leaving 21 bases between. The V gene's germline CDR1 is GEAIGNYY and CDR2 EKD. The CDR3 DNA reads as TGTGCCTGTGACACTGTTGGGGGTACGGAATATGGCGATAAACTCATCTTT. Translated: CACDTVGGTEYGDKLIF.

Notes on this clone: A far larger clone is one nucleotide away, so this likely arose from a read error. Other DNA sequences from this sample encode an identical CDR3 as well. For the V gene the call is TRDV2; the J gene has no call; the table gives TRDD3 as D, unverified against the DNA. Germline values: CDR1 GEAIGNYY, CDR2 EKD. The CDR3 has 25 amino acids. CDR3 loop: CACDTVDPIGWGITIHTPYTDKLIF. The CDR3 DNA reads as TGTGCCTGTGACACCGTGGACCCGATAGGCTGGGGGATAACAATACATACTCCGTACACCGATAAACTTATCTTT.

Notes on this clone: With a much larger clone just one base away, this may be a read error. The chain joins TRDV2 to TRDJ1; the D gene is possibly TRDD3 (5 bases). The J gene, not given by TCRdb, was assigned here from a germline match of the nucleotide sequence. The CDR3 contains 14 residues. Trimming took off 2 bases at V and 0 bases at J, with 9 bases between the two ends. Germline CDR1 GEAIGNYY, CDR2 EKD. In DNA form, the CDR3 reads TGTGCCTGTGACAGACCGGGGGACACCGATAAACTCATCTTT. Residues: CACDRPGDTDKLIF.

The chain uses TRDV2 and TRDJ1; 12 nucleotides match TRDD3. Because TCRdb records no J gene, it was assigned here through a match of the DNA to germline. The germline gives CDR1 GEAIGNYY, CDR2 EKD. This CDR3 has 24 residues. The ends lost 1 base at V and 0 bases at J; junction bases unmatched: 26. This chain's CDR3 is CACDTVVEAWGIRRSGQYTDKLIF. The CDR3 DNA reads TGTGCCTGTGACACGGTGGTGGAAGCCTGGGGGATACGCCGGAGCGGCCAGTACACCGATAAACTCATCTTT.

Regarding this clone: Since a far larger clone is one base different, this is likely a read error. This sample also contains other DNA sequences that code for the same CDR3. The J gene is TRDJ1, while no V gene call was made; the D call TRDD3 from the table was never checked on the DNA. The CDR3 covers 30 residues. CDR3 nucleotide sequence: TGTGCTTTCATGAAGCATATATCGTCTACCTTCGGCTGGATAGAACGACGGATTGTCCTGGGGGACGCGTACACCGATAAACTCATCTTT. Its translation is CAFMKHISSTFGWIERRIVLGDAYTDKLIF.

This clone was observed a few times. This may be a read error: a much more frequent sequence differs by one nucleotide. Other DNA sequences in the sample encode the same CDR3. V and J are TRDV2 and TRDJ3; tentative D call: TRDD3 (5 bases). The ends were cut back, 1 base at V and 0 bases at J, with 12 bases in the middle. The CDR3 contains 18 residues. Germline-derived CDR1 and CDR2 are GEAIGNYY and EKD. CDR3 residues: CACDTLGESSWDTRQMFF. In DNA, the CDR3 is TGTGCCTGTGACACGCTGGGAGAGAGCTCCTGGGACACCCGACAGATGTTTTTC.